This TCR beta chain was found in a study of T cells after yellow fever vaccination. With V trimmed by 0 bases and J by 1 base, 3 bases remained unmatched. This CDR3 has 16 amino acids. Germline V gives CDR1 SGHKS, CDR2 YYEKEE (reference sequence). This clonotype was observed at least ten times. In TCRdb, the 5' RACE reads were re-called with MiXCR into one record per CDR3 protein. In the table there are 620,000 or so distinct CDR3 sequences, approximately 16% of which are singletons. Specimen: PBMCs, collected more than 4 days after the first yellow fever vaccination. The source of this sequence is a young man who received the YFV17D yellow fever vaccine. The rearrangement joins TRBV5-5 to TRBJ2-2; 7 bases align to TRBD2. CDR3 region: CASSLVPGGNTGELFF. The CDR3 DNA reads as TGTGCCAGCAGCTTGGTGCCGGGGGGGAACACCGGGGAGCTGTTTTTT.